The clone carrying this TCR beta chain has only a few counts. Its antigen remains unknown. Produced via immunoSEQ multiplex PCR; TCRdb's table is partial and in-frame only. Of about 1.1 million clones listed, 75% to 85% are singletons. The CD4+ fraction was divided into a CD45RA+ naive subset and a CD45RA-negative memory subset. This sample was taken from a study of shared clonotypes between healthy human individuals. CDR3 length equals 14 residues. Trimming took off 6 bases at V and 6 bases at J, with 15 bases between the two ends. Per germline, CDR1 MDHEN and CDR2 SYDVKM. Study-level findings and limits: Rarefaction analysis demonstrated incomplete sorted-subset sequencing notwithstanding large depth. Clonotypes shared by all four donors outscored non-shared clonotypes in generation probability. Sequencing depth was expected to influence donor clonotype sharing.

Input material: memory CD4+ T cells from PBMCs. Subset meaning: CD45RA-negative fraction. The V call is TRBV28, the J call TRBJ1-3; D gene unclear. The TCR comes from a man younger than 35 in good health. Some clones in this sample may be carry-over from other donors' samples. The CDR3 reads CASSRRTGQNTIYF. The CDR3 DNA follows: TGTGCCAGCAGCCGACGGACCGGGCAAAACACCATATATTTT.